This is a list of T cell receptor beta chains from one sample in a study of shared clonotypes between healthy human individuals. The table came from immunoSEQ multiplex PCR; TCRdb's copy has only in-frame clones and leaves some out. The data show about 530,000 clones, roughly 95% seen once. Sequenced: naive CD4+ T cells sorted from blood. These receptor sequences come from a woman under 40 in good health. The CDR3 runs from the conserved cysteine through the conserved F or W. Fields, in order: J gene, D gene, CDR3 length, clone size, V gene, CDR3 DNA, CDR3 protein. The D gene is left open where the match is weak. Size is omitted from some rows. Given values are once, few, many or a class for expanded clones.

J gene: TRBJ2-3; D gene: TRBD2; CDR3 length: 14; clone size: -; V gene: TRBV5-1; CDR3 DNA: TGCGCCAGCAGCTTAACCGCGGGGGACGATACGCAGTATTTT; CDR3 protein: CASSLTAGDDTQYF
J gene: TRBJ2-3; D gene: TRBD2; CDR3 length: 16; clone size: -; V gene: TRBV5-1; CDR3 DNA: TGCGCCAGCAGCTTAATAGCGGGAGGGCCTCCAGATACGCAGTATTTT; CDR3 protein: CASSLIAGGPPDTQYF
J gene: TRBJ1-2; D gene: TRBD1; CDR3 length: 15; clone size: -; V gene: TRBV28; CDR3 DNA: TGTGCCAGCAGGCCCGAGGGGGCGCGTGGCTATGGCTACACCTTC; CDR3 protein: CASRPEGARGYGYTF
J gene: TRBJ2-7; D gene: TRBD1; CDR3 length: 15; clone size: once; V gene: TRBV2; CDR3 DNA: TGTGCCAGCAGTGTGGCTGGACAGGAGGTGGGTGAGCAGTACTTC; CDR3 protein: CASSVAGQEVGEQYF
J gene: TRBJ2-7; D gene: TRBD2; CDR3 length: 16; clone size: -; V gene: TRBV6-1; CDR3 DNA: TGTGCCAGCAGTGGCACTTTAGCGGGAGGGTCCTACGAGCAGTACTTC; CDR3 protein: CASSGTLAGGSYEQYF
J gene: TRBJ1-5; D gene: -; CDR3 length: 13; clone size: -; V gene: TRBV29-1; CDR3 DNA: TGCAGCGTTTCAGACAGGTTGGGACAGCCCCAGCATTTT; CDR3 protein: CSVSDRLGQPQHF
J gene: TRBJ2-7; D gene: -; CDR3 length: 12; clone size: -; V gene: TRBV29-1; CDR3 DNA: TGCAGCGTTGAGAGGGCCGGGGAAGGGCAGTACTTC; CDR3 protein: CSVERAGEGQYF
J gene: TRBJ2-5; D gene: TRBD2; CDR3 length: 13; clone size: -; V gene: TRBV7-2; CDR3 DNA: TGTGCCAGCAGCTTTAGCGGGGGCGAGACCCAGTACTTC; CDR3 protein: CASSFSGGETQYF
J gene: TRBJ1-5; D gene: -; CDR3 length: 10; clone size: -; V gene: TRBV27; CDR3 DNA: TGTGCCAGCGGGAATCAGCCCCAGCATTTT; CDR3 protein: CASGNQPQHF
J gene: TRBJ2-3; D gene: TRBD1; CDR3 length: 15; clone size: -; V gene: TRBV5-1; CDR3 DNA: TGCGCCAGCAGCGGCTCGGACAGGGATACAGATACGCAGTATTTT; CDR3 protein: CASSGSDRDTDTQYF
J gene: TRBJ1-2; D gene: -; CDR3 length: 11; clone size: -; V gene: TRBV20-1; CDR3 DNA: TGCAGTGTGAAACCGAACTATGGCTACACCTTC; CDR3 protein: CSVKPNYGYTF
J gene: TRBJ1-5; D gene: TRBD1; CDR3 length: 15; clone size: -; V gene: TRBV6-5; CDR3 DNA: TGTGCCAGCAGTTACTCCTCAGGGGGAGTTCAGCCCCAGCATTTT; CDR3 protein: CASSYSSGGVQPQHF
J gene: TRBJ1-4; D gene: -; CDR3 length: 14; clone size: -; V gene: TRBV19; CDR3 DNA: TGTGCCAGTAGTATCCTGGCGGCGGGCCAGCTCCGGTTTTTT; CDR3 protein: CASSILAAGQLRFF
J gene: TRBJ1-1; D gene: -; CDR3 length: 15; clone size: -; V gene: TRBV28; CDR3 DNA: TGTGCCAGCAGTTTATACAGGGCTCTGAACACTGAAGCTTTCTTT; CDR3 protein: CASSLYRALNTEAFF
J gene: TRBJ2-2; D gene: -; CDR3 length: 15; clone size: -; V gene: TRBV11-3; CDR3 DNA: TGTGCCAGCAGCCCAGGAGGGCCTCGTACCGGGGAGCTGTTTTTT; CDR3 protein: CASSPGGPRTGELFF
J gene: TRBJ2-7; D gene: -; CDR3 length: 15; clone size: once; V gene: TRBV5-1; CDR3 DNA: TGCGCCAGCAGCTTGTTATCCAGCGCCGAGTACGAGCAGTACTTC; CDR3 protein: CASSLLSSAEYEQYF
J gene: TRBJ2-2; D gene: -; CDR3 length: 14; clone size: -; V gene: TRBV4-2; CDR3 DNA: TGTGCCAGCAGCCCCTTCGGGCAGGGCGGGGAGCTGTTTTTT; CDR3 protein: CASSPFGQGGELFF
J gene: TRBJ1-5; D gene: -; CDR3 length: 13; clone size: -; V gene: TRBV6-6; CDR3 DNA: TGTGCCAGCAGACAAGACAGAAATCAGCCCCAGCATTTT; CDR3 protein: CASRQDRNQPQHF
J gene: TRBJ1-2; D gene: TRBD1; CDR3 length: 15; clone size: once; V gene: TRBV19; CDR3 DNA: TGTGCCAGTAAAAATCCGGGACAGGGGTACTATGGCTACACCTTC; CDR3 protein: CASKNPGQGYYGYTF
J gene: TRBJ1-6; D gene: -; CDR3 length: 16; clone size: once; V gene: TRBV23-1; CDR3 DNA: TGCGCCAGCAGTCGCAGAGGACTTCCCGATAATTCACCCCTCCACTTT; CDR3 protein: CASSRRGLPDNSPLHF
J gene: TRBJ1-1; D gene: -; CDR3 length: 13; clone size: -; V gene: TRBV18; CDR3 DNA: TGTGCCAGCTCACTGGACAGGAACACTGAAGCTTTCTTT; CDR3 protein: CASSLDRNTEAFF
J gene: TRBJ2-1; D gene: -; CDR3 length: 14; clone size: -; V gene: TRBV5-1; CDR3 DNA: TGCGCCAGCAGCCTGGGGAGCGGGTACAATGAGCAGTTCTTC; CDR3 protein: CASSLGSGYNEQFF
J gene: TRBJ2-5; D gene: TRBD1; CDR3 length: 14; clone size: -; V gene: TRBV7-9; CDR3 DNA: TGTGCCAGCAGCCAGGGGACAGTCCAAGAGACCCAGTACTTC; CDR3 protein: CASSQGTVQETQYF
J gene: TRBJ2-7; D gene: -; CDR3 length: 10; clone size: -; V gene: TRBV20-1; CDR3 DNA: TGCAGTGCCAGGGCCCTCGAGCAGTACTTC; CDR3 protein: CSARALEQYF
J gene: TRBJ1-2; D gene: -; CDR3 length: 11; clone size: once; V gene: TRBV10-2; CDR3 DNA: TGCGCCAGCAGTGATGAGAATGGCTACACCTTC; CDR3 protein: CASSDENGYTF
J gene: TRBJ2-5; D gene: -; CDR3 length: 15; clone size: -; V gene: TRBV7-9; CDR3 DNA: TGTGCCAGCAGTCCCTTCGCAGCGGGTGGGAAGACCCAGTACTTC; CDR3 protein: CASSPFAAGGKTQYF
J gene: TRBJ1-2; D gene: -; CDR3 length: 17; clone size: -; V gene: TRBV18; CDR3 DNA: TGTGCCAGCTCACCATGGCCGCGGGGGAGTATCGACTATGGCTACACCTTC; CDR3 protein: CASSPWPRGSIDYGYTF
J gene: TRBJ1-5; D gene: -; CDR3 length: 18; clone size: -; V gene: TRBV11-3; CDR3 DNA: TGTGCCAGCAGTCAGACTACAGGAGAACTCTTTTGGCGTCAGCCCCAGCATTTT; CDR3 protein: CASSQTTGELFWRQPQHF
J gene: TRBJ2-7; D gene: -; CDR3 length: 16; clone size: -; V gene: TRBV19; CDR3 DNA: TGTGCCAGTAGTAGAGTTGGGAACACAGGGAACTACGAGCAGTACTTC; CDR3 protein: CASSRVGNTGNYEQYF
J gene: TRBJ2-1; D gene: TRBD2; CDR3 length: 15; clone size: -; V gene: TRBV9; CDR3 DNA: TGTGCCAGCAGCGAATCTGGACTAGGGCACAATGAGCAGTTCTTC; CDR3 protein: CASSESGLGHNEQFF
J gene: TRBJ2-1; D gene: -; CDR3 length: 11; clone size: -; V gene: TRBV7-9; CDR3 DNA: TGTGCCAGCAGCCCCTCCAATGAGCAGTTCTTC; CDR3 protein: CASSPSNEQFF
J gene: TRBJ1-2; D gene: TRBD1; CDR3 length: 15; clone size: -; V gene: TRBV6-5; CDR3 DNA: TGTGCCAGCAGAGAACCCGGACAGGGGCACTATGGCTACACCTTC; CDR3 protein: CASREPGQGHYGYTF
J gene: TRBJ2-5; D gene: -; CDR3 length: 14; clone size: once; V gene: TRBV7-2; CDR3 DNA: TGTGCCAGCAGCCCGAATATGGGGCAAGAGACCCAGTACTTC; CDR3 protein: CASSPNMGQETQYF
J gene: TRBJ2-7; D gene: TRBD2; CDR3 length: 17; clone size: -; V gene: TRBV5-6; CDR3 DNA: TGTGCCAGCAGCTTGGATAGGCGGACTAGCGAGACCTACGAGCAGTACTTC; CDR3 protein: CASSLDRRTSETYEQYF
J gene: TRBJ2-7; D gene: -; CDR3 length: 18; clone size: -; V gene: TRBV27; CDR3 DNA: TGTGCCAGCAGTTTGTCCAGTAAGGGGCCGGCGCCCTCCTACGAGCAGTACTTC; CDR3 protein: CASSLSSKGPAPSYEQYF
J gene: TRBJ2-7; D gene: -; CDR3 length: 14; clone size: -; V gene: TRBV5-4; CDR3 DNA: TGTGCCAGCGGTGCGTTAGGGTCTCCCTACGAGCAGTACTTC; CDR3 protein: CASGALGSPYEQYF
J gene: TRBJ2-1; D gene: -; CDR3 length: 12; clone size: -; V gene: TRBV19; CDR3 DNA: TGTGCCAGTAGTATAGATTCTAGGGAGCAGTTCTTC; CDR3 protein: CASSIDSREQFF
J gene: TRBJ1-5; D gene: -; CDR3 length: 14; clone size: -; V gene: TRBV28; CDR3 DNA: TGTGCTAGCAAGGGGCAGAATAGCAATCAGCCCCAGCATTTT; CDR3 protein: CASKGQNSNQPQHF
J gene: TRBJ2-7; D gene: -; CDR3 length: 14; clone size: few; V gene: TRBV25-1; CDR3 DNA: TGTGCCAGCAGTTCCCCCAAGGGGCACTACGAGCAGTACTTC; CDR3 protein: CASSSPKGHYEQYF
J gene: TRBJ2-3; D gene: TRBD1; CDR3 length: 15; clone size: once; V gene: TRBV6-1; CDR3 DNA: TGTGCCAGCAGTCAACGGACAGGCGGTCCAGATACGCAGTATTTT; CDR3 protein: CASSQRTGGPDTQYF
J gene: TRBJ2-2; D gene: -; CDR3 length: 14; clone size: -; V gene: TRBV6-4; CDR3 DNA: TGTGCCAGCAGTGACTCAGGGATTACCGGGGAGCTGTTTTTT; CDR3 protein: CASSDSGITGELFF
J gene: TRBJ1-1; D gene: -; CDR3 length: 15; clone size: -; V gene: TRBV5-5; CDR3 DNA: TGTGCCAGCAGCTTGGTCAGGGGCGTGAACACTGAAGCTTTCTTT; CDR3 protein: CASSLVRGVNTEAFF
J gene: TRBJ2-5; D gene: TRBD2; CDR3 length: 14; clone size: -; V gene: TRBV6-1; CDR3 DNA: TGTGCCAGCACGCGGGAGTGGGGCCAAGAGACCCAGTACTTC; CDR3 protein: CASTREWGQETQYF
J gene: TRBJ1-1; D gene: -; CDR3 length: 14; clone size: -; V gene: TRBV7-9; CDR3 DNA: TGTGCCAGCAGCACCCCCGGGGAGAACACTGAAGCTTTCTTT; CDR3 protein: CASSTPGENTEAFF
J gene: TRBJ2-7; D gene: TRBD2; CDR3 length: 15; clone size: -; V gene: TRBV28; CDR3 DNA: TGTGCCAGCAGTTTAACTAGCGGGAGCTCCTACGAGCAGTACTTC; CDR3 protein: CASSLTSGSSYEQYF
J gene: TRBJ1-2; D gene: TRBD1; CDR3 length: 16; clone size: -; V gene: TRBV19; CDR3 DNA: TGTGCCAGTAGTAGTCCTTCCGGGACAGGGGGCTATGGCTACACCTTC; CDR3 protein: CASSSPSGTGGYGYTF
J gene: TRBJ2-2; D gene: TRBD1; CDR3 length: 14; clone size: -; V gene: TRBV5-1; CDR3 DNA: TGCGCCAGCAGCTACGGACAGGGTGACAGGGAGCTGTTTTTT; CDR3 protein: CASSYGQGDRELFF
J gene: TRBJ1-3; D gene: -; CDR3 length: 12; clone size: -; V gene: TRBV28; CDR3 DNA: TGTGCCAGCAGTGGGGGCGCAAACACCATATATTTT; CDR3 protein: CASSGGANTIYF
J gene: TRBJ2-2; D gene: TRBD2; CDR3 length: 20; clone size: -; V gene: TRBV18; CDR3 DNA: TGTGCCAGCTCACCACGGACTTCCCTAGCGGGAGAGCTGAACACCGGGGAGCTGTTTTTT; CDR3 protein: CASSPRTSLAGELNTGELFF
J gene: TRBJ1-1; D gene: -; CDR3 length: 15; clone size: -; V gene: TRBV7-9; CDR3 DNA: TGTGCCAGCAGCGCACGTGGGTCCCCTGGGACTGAAGCTTTCTTT; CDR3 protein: CASSARGSPGTEAFF
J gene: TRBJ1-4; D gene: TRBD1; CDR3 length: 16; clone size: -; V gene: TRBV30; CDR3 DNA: TGTGCCTGGAGTACCCGACGACAGGGGCATAATGAAAAACTGTTTTTT; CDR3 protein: CAWSTRRQGHNEKLFF
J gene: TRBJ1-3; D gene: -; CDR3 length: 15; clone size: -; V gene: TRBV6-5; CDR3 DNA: TGTGCCAGCAGTTACGGGCCGGAAGATGGAAACACCATATATTTT; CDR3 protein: CASSYGPEDGNTIYF
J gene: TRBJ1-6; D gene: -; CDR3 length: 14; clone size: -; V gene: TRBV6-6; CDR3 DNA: TGTGCCAGCAGTTACAACAGGGAGAATTCACCCCTCCACTTT; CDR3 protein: CASSYNRENSPLHF
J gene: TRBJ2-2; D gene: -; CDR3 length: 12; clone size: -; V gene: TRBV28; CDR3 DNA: TGTGCCACCCACAGGGCGGCCGGGGAGCTGTTTTTT; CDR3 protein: CATHRAAGELFF